This TCR beta chain is from a study of monozygotic twins with inflammatory bowel disease. Study outcomes and limitations: The data gave no support to a single strong IBD-associated signal or clonotype. On the inverse Simpson index, IBD patients scored lower for TCRbeta diversity than healthy co-twins.

The germline CDR1 and CDR2 sequences are LGHDT and YNNKEL (reference sequence). CDR3 length equals 15 residues. Reanalyzing the 5' RACE reads, TCRdb keeps one entry per CDR3 protein, without DNA. The sample table sets out around 200,000 distinct CDR3 sequences. A note on this clonotype: Its antigen is currently unknown.

The sequence was collected from a human donor with ulcerative colitis or Crohn's disease, or a healthy co-twin of an affected twin (not recorded which). The chain combines TRBV3-1 with TRBJ1-2; TCRdb names TRBD1, which stays unverified in the absence of DNA. Sequencing was carried out using blood. This CDR3 reads CASSQDIPGNYGYTF. Complete variable domain (other parts from reference TRBV3-1 and TRBJ1-2): DTAVSQTPKYLVTQMGNDKSIKCEQNLGHDTMYWYKQDSKKFLKIMFSYNNKELIINETVPNRFSPKSPDKAHLNLHINSLELGDSAVYFCASSQDIPGNYGYTFGSGTRLTVV.